This record looks at one TCR beta chain sequence and its context. Its antigen remains unidentified. Some clones are missing from TCRdb's copy, which holds only in-frame ones; the method was immunoSEQ multiplex PCR. The sample shows about 130,000 clones, roughly 90% of them seen only once. Germline lookup yields CDR1 SGHRS and CDR2 YFSETQ. The CDR3 consists of 12 residues. J lost 5 bases, V lost 9 bases, and 6 bases had no gene match. This entry belongs to a study of T cell responses to AZD1222 COVID-19 vaccine. For the study at large: Researchers grouped second doses given at about 4 or about 12 weeks into one pool.

Study-wide results and limits: Repertoire collection took place solely once the T cell response had peaked. The sample set comprised mostly white British donors with more females, and clonal diversity was possibly underestimated. Seropositive status at baseline applied to only a handful of AZD1222 recipients.

The receptor was isolated from an adult in good health. V is TRBV5-1 and J is TRBJ1-2, with 8 bases identical to TRBD1. This specimen consisted of peripheral blood, obtained on day 0 of AZD1222 vaccination. The DNA of the CDR3 is TGCGCCACGAGGACAGGGAGGTATGGCTACACCTTC. Residues: CATRTGRYGYTF.